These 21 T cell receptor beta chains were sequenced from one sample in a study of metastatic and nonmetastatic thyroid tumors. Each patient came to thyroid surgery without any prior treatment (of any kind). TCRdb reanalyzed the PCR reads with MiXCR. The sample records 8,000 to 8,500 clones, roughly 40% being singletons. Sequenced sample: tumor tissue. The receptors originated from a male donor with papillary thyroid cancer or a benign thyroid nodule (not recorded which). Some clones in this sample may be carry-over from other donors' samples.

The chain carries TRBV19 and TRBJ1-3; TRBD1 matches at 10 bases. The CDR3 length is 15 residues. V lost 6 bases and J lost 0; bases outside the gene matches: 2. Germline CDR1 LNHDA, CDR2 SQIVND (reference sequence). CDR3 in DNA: TGTGCCAGTAGGGACAGGGGGAACTCTGGAAACACCATATATTTT. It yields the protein CASRDRGNSGNTIYF.

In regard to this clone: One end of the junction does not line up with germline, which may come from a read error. CDR3 amino acids: CVSSPRGTDTCSGANFLTF. DNA of the CDR3: TGTGTCAGCAGCCCAAGGGGAACAGACACTTGCTCTGGGGCCAACTTCCTGACTTTC. The rearrangement links TRBV13 to TRBJ2-6; TRBD1 is a possible D gene (5 bases). The length of the CDR3 is 19 residues. Germline V CDR1 and CDR2: PRHDT, FYEKMQ (reference sequence). The whole variable domain, remainder taken from reference TRBV13 and TRBJ2-6, is AAGVIQSPRHLIKEKRETATLKCYPIPRHDTVYWYQQGPGQDPQFLISFYEKMQSDKGSIPDRFSAQQFSDYHSELNMSSLELGDSALYFCVSSPRGTDTCSGANFLTFGAGSRLTVL.

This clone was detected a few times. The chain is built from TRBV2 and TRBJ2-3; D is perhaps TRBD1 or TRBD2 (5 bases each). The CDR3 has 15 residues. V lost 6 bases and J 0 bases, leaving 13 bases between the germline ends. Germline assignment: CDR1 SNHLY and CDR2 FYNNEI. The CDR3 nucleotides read TGTGCCAGCAGGGGACCTTCGCGTAGCACAGATACGCAGTATTTT. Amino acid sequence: CASRGPSRSTDTQYF. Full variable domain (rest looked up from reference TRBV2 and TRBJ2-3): EPEVTQTPSHQVTQMGQEVILRCVPISNHLYFYWYRQILGQKVEFLVSFYNNEISEKSEIFDDQFSVERPDGSNFTLKIRSTKLEDSAMYFCASRGPSRSTDTQYFGPGTRLTVL.

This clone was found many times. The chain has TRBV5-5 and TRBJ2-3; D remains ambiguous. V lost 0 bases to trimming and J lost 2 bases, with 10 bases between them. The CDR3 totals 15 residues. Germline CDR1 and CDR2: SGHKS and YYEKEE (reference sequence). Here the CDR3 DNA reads TGTGCCAGCAGCTTGGATCCCAGTATCACAGATACGCAGTATTTT. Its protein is CASSLDPSITDTQYF.

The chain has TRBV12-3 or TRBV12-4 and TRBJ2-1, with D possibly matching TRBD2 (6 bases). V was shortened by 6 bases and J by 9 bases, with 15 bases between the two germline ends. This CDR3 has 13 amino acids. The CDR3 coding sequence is TGTGCCAGCAGCCGAGATCCCGGGGGTGAGCAGTTCTTC. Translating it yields CASSRDPGGEQFF.

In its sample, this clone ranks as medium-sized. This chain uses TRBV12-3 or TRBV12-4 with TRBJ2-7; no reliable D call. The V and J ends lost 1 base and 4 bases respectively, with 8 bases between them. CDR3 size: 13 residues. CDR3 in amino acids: CASSLVAAYEQYF. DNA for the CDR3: TGTGCCAGCAGTTTAGTGGCAGCTTACGAGCAGTACTTC.

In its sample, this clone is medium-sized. CDR3: CASSYSEGIRNEQFF. The CDR3 nucleotides read TGTGCCAGCAGTTACTCCGAGGGGATACGCAATGAGCAGTTCTTC. V usage is TRBV6-5 and J usage is TRBJ2-1, with D tentatively TRBD1 or TRBD2 (5 bases each). Trimming took off 0 bases at V and 6 bases at J, with 12 bases between the two ends. CDR3 length equals 15 residues. In germline, CDR1 is MNHEY, CDR2 SVGAGI.

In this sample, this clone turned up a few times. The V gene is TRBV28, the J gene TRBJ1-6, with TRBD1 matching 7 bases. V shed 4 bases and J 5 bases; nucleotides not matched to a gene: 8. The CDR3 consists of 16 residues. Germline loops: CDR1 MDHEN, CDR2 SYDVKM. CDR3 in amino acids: CASSSYPGQNNSPLHF. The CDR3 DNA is TGTGCCAGCAGTTCTTATCCGGGACAGAATAATTCACCCCTCCACTTT.

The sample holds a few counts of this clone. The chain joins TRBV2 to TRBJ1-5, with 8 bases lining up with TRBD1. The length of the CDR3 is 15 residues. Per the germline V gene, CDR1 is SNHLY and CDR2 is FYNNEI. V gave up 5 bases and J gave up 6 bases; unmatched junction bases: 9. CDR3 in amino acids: CASSYGQGGTQPQHF. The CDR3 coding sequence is TGTGCCAGCAGTTATGGACAGGGAGGGACTCAGCCCCAGCATTTT.

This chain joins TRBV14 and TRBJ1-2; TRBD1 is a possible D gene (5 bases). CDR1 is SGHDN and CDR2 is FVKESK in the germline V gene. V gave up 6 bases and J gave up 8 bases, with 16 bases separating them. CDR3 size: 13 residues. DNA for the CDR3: TGTGCCAGCAGGCATACAGTTCGGGACGGCTACACCTTC. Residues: CASRHTVRDGYTF.

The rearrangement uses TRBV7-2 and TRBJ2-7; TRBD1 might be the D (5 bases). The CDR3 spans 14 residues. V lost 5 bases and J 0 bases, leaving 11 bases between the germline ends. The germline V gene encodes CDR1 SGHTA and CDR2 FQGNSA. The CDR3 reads CASSTRRGSYEQYF. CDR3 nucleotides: TGTGCCAGCAGCACCAGAAGGGGCTCCTACGAGCAGTACTTC.

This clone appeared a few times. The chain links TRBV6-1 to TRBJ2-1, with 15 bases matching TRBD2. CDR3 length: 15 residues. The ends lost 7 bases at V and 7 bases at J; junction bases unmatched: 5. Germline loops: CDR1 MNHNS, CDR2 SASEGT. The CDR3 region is CASTDGTSGRNEQFF. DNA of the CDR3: TGTGCCAGCACCGACGGGACTAGCGGGAGGAATGAGCAGTTCTTC.

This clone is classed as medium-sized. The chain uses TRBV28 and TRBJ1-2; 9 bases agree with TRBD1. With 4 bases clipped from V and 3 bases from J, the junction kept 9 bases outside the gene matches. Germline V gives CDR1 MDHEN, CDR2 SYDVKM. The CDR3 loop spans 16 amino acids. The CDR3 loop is CASSSPGDRVHYGYTF. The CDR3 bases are TGTGCCAGCAGTTCTCCGGGGGACAGGGTACACTATGGCTACACCTTC.

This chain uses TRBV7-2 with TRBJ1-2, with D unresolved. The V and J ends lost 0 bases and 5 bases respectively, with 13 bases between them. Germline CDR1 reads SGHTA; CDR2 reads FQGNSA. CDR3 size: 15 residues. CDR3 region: CASSLARPSTYGYTF. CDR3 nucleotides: TGTGCCAGCAGCTTAGCTCGTCCTTCTACGTATGGCTACACCTTC.

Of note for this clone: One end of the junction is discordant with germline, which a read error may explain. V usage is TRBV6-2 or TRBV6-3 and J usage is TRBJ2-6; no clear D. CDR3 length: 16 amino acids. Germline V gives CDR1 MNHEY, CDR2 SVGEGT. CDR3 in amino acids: CASSYSGWSGPTVLSF. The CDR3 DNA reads TGTGCCAGCAGTTACTCCGGGTGGTCTGGGCCCACCGTCCTGTCTTTC.

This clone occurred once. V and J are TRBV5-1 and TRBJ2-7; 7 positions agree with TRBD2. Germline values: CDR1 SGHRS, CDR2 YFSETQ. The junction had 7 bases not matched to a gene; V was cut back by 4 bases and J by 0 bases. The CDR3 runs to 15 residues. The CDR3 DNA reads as TGCGCCAGCAGCCCCCAAGCGGGACTCTCCTACGAGCAGTACTTC. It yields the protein CASSPQAGLSYEQYF.

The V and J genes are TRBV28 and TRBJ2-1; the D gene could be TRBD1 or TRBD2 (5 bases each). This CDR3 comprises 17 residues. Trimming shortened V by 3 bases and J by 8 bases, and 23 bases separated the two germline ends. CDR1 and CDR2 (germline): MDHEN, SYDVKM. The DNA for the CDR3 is TGTGCCAGCAGTTTTTATTCAGGAATCGGGGCGGTGGATGAGCAGTTCTTC. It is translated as CASSFYSGIGAVDEQFF.

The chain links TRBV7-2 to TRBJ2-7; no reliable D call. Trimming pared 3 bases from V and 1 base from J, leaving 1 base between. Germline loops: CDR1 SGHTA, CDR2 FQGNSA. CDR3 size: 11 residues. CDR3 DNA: TGTGCCAGCAGCTTGTCCTACGAGCAGTACTTC. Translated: CASSLSYEQYF.

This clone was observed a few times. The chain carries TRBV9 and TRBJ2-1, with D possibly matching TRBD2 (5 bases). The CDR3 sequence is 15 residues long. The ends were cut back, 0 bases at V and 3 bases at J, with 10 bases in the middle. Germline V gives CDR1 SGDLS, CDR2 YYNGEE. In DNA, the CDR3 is TGTGCCAGCAGCGTAGACGAGGGCGGCTACAATGAGCAGTTCTTC. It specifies CASSVDEGGYNEQFF.

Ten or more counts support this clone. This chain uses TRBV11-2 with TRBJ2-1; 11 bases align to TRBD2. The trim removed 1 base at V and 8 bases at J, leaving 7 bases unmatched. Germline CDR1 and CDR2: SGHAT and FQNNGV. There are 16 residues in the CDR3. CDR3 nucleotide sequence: TGTGCCAGCAGCTTAGGACTAGCGGGACTCCCCCATGAGCAGTTCTTC. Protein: CASSLGLAGLPHEQFF.

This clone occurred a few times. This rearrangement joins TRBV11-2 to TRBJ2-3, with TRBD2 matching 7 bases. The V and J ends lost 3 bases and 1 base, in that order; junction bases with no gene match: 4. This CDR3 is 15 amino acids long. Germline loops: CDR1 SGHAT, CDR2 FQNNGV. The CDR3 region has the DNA TGTGCCAGCAGCTTCGGGGCGGGGGGCACAGATACGCAGTATTTT. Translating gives CASSFGAGGTDTQYF. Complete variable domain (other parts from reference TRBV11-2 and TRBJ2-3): EAGVAQSPRYKIIEKRQSVAFWCNPISGHATLYWYQQILGQGPKLLIQFQNNGVVDDSQLPKDRFSAERLKGVDSTLKIQPAKLEDSAVYLCASSFGAGGTDTQYFGPGTRLTVL.